This T cell receptor beta chain derives from a study of T-cell memory formation after mild COVID-19. Study outcomes and limitations: Day 15 to 85 contracting clones showed balanced CD4/CD8; later expanders leaned CD4+.

TCRdb reanalysed the 5' RACE reads using MiXCR and keeps one entry per CDR3 protein. This sample yields some 69,000 distinct CDR3 sequences, of which around 15% are seen a single time; 31% belongs to the top ten. This clonotype was observed a few times. The antigen remains unidentified. The receptor's source is an adult woman who had mild COVID-19 (a few samples of this study predate the infection). Cell type and time point are not known. Source material: PBMCs or a T cell subset sorted from them (not recorded which).

CDR3 bases: TGCGCCAGCAGCCATTTTAGCGGGGGGGCCGCAGATACGCAGTATTTT. Protein sequence: CASSHFSGGAADTQYF. The chain couples TRBV4-1 to TRBJ2-3; 11 nucleotides agree with TRBD2. CDR3 length equals 16 residues. The V gene end was trimmed by 3 bases and the J gene end by 4 bases; junction bases not matched to a gene: 6. Germline V CDR1 and CDR2: MGHRA, YSYEKL.